These T cell receptor beta chains were read from a single sample in a study of cytomegalovirus exposure and HLA in healthy donors. TCRdb keeps only in-frame clones here, not all; method: immunoSEQ multiplex PCR. This sample yields 200,000 or so clones, of which roughly 80% are seen a single time; around 0.8% belongs to the top ten. Source material: PBMCs. The receptors were gathered from a woman aged 18-29 years in good health and CMV-seronegative. CDR3s include the opening cysteine and the closing phenylalanine or tryptophan. D genes are given only for firm matches. Size values are once, few and many counts, or a class for expanded clones, and some rows have none.

TRBV5-1	-	TRBJ2-1	-	TGCGCCAGCAGCTTGGCTCAGGGGTACAATGAGCAGTTCTTC	CASSLAQGYNEQFF
TRBV19	few	TRBJ2-2	-	TGTGCCAGTACCCCGAGGACCGGGGAGCTGTTTTTT	CASTPRTGELFF
TRBV27	-	TRBJ2-7	TRBD2	TGTGCCAGTAGATCTCTAGCGGGATACGAGCAGTACTTC	CASRSLAGYEQYF
TRBV27	-	TRBJ2-1	TRBD2	TGTGCCAGCAGCCGAGCGGGGGATTTCTACAATGAGCAGTTCTTC	CASSRAGDFYNEQFF
TRBV19	-	TRBJ1-2	-	TGTGCCAGTAATTCGCAGTACTATGGCTACACCTTC	CASNSQYYGYTF
TRBV30	once	TRBJ1-5	-	TGTGCCTGGAGTGCAGGCGGGAGTTATAGCAATCAGCCCCAGCATTTT	CAWSAGGSYSNQPQHF
TRBV28	-	TRBJ2-1	TRBD2	TGTGCCAGCAGCAGACAAGGGACTAGCGGGAATGAGCAGTTCTTC	CASSRQGTSGNEQFF
TRBV2	once	TRBJ1-6	TRBD1	TGTGCCAGCAGCGTTTTCGGGACAGGTCTTTCACCCCTCCACTTT	CASSVFGTGLSPLHF
TRBV7-9	-	TRBJ2-1	-	TGTGCCAGCAGCGACGCTAGCGATGAGCAGTTCTTC	CASSDASDEQFF
TRBV5-4	-	TRBJ2-7	TRBD2	TGTGCCAGCAGCCCTACTAGCGGGGTAACCTACGAGCAGTACTTC	CASSPTSGVTYEQYF
TRBV11-3	-	TRBJ2-2	TRBD1	TGTGCCAGCAGCTTAGGTGGACAGGGATTGACCGGGGAGCTGTTTTTT	CASSLGGQGLTGELFF
TRBV2	-	TRBJ1-5	TRBD1	TGTGCCAGCAGTACCCCCGGGACAGGGACGGATGTATTTGGCAATCAGCCCCAGCATTTT	CASSTPGTGTDVFGNQPQHF